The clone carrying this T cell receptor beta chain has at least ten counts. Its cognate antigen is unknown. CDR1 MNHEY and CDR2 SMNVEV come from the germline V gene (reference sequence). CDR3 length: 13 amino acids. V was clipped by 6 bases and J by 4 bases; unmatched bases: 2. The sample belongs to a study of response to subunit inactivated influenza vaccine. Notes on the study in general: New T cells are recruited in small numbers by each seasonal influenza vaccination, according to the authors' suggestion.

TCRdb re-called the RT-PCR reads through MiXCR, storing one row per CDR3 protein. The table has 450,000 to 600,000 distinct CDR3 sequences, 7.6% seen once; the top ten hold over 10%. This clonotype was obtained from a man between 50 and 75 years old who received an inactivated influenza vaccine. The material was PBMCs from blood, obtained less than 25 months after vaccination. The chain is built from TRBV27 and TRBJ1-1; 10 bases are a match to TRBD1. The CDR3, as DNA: TGTGCCAGCAGACGGACAGGGGGCACTGAAGCTTTCTTT. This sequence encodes CASRRTGGTEAFF.